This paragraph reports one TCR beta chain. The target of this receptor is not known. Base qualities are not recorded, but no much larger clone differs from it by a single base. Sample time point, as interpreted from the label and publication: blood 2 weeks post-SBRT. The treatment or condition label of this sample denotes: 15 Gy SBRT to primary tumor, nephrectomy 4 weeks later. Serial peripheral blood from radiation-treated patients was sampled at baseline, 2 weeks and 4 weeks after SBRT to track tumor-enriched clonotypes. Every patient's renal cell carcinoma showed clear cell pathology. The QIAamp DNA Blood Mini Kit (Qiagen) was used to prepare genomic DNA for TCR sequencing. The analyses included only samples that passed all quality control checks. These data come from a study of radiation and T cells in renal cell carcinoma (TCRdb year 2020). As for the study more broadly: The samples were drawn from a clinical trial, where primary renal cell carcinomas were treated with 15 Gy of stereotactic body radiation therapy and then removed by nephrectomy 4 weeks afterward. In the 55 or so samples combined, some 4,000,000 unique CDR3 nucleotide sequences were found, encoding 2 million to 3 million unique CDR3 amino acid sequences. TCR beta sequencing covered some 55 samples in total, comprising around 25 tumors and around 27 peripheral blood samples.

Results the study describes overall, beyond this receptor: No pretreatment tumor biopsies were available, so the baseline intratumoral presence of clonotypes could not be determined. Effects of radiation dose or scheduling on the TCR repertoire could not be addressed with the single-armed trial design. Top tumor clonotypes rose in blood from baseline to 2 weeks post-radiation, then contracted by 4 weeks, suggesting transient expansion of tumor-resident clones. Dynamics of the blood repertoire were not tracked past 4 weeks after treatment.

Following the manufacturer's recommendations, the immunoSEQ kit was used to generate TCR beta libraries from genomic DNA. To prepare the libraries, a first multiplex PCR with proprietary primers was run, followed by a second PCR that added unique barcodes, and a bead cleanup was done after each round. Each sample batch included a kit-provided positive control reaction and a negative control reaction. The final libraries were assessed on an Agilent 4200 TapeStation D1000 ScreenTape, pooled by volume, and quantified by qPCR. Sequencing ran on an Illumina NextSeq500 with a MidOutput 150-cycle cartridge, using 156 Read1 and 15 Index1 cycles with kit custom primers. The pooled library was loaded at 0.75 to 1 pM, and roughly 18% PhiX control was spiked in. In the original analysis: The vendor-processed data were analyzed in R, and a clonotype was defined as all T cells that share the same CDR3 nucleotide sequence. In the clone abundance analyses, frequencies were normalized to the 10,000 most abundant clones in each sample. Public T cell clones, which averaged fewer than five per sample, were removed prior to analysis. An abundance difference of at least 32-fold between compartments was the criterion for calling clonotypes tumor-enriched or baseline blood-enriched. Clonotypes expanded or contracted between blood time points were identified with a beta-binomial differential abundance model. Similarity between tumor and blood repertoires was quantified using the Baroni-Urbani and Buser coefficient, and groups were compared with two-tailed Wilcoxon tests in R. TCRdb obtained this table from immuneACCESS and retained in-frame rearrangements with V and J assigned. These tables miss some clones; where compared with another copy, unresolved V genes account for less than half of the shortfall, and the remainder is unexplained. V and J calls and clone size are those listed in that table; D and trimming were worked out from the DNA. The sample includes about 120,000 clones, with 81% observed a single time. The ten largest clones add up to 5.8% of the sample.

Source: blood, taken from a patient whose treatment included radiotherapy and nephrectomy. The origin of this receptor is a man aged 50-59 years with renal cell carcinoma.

The DNA reads TGTGCCACCGGACAGTGGGAGACCCAGTACTTC. This is translated as CATGQWETQYF. In this chain, TRBV27 is recombined with TRBJ2-5; TRBD1 is a possible D gene, resting on 6 matching bases. CDR1 and CDR2 were assigned from the germline V gene (reference sequence) as MNHEY and SMNVEV. A distance of 11 bases separates the germline ends of V and J, which lose 10 bases and 5 bases respectively. There are 11 amino acids in the CDR3, from cysteine to phenylalanine inclusive. Left in the record is the CDR3 DNA by itself, 33 bases read in frame from the first base.